This passage covers 17 T cell receptor beta chains from one sample sequenced in a study of shared clonotypes between healthy human individuals. The method was immunoSEQ multiplex PCR; TCRdb's version includes in-frame clones alone and lacks a portion of them. The data show about 100,000 clones, 40% to 55% seen once. Sequencing input: PBMCs. These receptor sequences come from a woman aged 40 to 50 in good health. Some clones in this sample may be carry-over from other donors' samples.

This clone was counted only a few times. This rearrangement joins TRBV7-2 to TRBJ2-3, with 7 nucleotides matching TRBD2. J gave up 6 bases and V 5 bases, and 11 bases lay outside the gene matches. From germline, CDR1 is SGHTA and CDR2 FQGNSA. This CDR3 has 15 amino acids. The CDR3 region has the DNA TGTGCCAGCAGCACGGGACTACTATTAGGGGATACGCAGTATTTT. As protein: CASSTGLLLGDTQYF.

This clone was seen more than once but under ten times. The V gene is TRBV19, the J gene TRBJ1-2, with 10 bases matching TRBD1. From germline, CDR1 is LNHDA and CDR2 SQIVND (reference sequence). The length of the CDR3 is 15 residues. J gave up 3 bases and V 5 bases, and 6 bases lay outside the gene matches. The CDR3 loop is CASSLRTGGDYGYTF. DNA of the CDR3: TGTGCCAGTAGTCTCAGGACAGGGGGTGACTATGGCTACACCTTC. The full variable domain, in which reference TRBV19 and TRBJ1-2 provide the parts outside the CDR3, is DGGITQSPKYLFRKEGQNVTLSCEQNLNHDAMYWYRQDPGQGLRLIYYSQIVNDFQKGDIAEGYSVSREKKESFPLTVTSAQKNPTAFYLCASSLRTGGDYGYTFGSGTRLTVV.

In its sample, this clone was seen many times. The genes are TRBV9 and TRBJ2-7, with a weak D call TRBD2 (7 bases). V gave up 0 bases and J gave up 2 bases, with 12 bases separating them. Germline CDR1 is SGDLS and CDR2 is YYNGEE. The CDR3 covers 15 residues. The CDR3 spells CASSVGSGDTYEQYF. The DNA for the CDR3 is TGTGCCAGCAGCGTAGGCAGCGGGGACACCTACGAGCAGTACTTC.

The chain combines TRBV18 with TRBJ2-2; D gene ambiguous. Germline V gene sequence: CDR1 KGHSH, CDR2 LQKENI. With 2 bases removed from V and 2 bases from J, the gap between germline ends came to 9 bases. The length of the CDR3 is 15 residues. The CDR3, as DNA: TGTGCCAGCTCACCATTCCCAGCCAACACCGGGGAGCTGTTTTTT. Translated: CASSPFPANTGELFF.

The chain uses TRBV6-5 and TRBJ2-7; 8 positions match TRBD1. V shed 0 bases, J shed 2 bases, and the junction held 3 bases outside the gene matches. Germline-derived CDR1 and CDR2 are MNHEY and SVGAGI. The CDR3 contains 15 residues. This CDR3 is CASSYSDRATYEQYF. The CDR3 DNA sequence: TGTGCCAGCAGTTACTCGGACAGGGCAACCTACGAGCAGTACTTC.

The table lists this clone with many counts. This rearrangement joins TRBV15 to TRBJ2-5; possibly TRBD1 or TRBD2 for D (6 bases each). The CDR3 length is 14 residues. V lost 2 bases and J lost 5, with 12 bases in between. Germline V lookup: CDR1 LNHNV, CDR2 YYDKDF (reference sequence). The CDR3 loop reads CATSRLTGRETQYF. CDR3 bases: TGTGCCACCAGCAGACTTACAGGGAGGGAGACCCAGTACTTC.

The table lists this clone with many counts. The chain combines TRBV6-1 with TRBJ2-1; 9 bases are a match to TRBD1. V dropped 3 bases and J dropped 12; count of bases not matched to a gene: 9. Germline CDR1 and CDR2: MNHNS and SASEGT. The CDR3 length is 14 residues. This CDR3 reads CASSDGQGYEGQFF. CDR3 DNA: TGTGCCAGCAGTGACGGACAGGGGTACGAGGGGCAGTTCTTC.

In regard to this clone: This sequence is one base from a far larger clone and is likely a read error. The chain employs TRBV5-1 and TRBJ2-7; D is ambiguous. In germline, CDR1 is SGHRS, CDR2 YFSETQ. This CDR3 region has 13 residues. The CDR3 region is CACSLDRDYEQYF. In nucleotides, the CDR3 is TGCGCCTGCAGCTTGGATAGGGACTACGAGCAGTACTTC.

This clone was detected only a few times. The V gene is TRBV6-6, the J gene TRBJ2-2; 11 bases are a match to TRBD1. With V trimmed by 5 bases and J by 4 bases, 6 bases remained unmatched. The CDR3 is made up of 16 amino acids. The germline gives CDR1 MNHNY, CDR2 SVGAGI (reference sequence). DNA for the CDR3: TGTGCCAGCAGTAATTTAGGGACAGGGGGCACCGGGGAGCTGTTTTTT. This codes for CASSNLGTGGTGELFF.

This clone was detected many times. The sample holds other DNA sequences that translate to the same CDR3. V and J are TRBV18 and TRBJ2-4; D unresolved. Germline V gives CDR1 KGHSH, CDR2 LQKENI. V lost 3 bases, J lost 5 bases, and 8 bases lay in between. The CDR3 runs to 13 residues. The CDR3 DNA reads as TGTGCCAGCTCACCCGGGCAGGAAAACATTCAGTACTTC. Protein sequence: CASSPGQENIQYF.

A few counts support this clone. Other DNA variants within this sample encode the same CDR3. The rearrangement links TRBV20-1 to TRBJ2-1; D is uncertain. The CDR3 spans 11 residues. V lost 3 bases to trimming and J lost 4 bases, with 4 bases between them. CDR1 is DFQATT and CDR2 is SNEGSKA in the germline V gene (reference sequence). CDR3 sequence (DNA): TGCAGTGCTAGGGGGTACAATGAGCAGTTCTTC. It translates to CSARGYNEQFF.

The chain has TRBV4-3 and TRBJ1-2; 10 nucleotides line up with TRBD1. The CDR3 is 15 residues long. Germline values: CDR1 LGHNA, CDR2 YSLEER. V was pared by 4 bases and J by 6 bases, with 8 bases of the junction left unmatched. Here the CDR3 reads CASSPIWGTGDGYTF. CDR3 bases: TGCGCCAGCAGCCCTATTTGGGGGACAGGGGATGGCTACACCTTC.

This clone has ten or more counts. V gene TRBV30 combines with J gene TRBJ2-5; perhaps TRBD1 as D (5 bases). Germline assignment: CDR1 GTSNPN and CDR2 SVGIG (reference sequence). V lost 8 bases to trimming and J lost 2 bases, with 9 bases between them. The CDR3 sequence is 11 residues long. CDR3 in amino acids: CARTRQETQYF. CDR3 coding DNA: TGTGCCCGGACAAGACAAGAGACCCAGTACTTC.

In this sample, this clone turned up many times. This chain joins TRBV6-4 and TRBJ1-1, with D perhaps matching TRBD1 (5 bases). The ends were cut back, 3 bases at V and 1 base at J, with 6 bases in the middle. This CDR3 comprises 13 residues. The germline gives CDR1 MRHNA, CDR2 SNTAGT. CDR3 region: CASSEGENTEAFF. For the CDR3, the DNA is TGTGCCAGCAGTGAAGGGGAGAACACTGAAGCTTTCTTT.

This clone was seen only a few times. The rearrangement links TRBV6-1 to TRBJ2-1, with TRBD2 matching over 9 bases. V trimming: 5 bases; J trimming: 6 bases; junction bases outside the gene matches: 5. The CDR3 consists of 14 residues. The germline CDR1 and CDR2 sequences are MNHNS and SASEGT. CDR3 in DNA: TGTGCCAGCAGTCAAGGACTAGCGTCCAATGAGCAGTTCTTC. As protein: CASSQGLASNEQFF.

The chain recombines TRBV7-2 with TRBJ2-5, with 12 bases fitting TRBD2. This CDR3 spans 14 amino acids. V lost 5 bases and J lost 4; bases outside the gene matches: 2. The germline V gene encodes CDR1 SGHTA and CDR2 FQGNSA. The CDR3 loop is CASSQTSGRETQYF. CDR3 DNA sequence: TGTGCCAGCAGCCAGACTAGCGGGAGAGAGACCCAGTACTTC.

The V and J genes are TRBV29-1 and TRBJ1-4; D gene ambiguous. Trimming pared 4 bases from V and 5 bases from J, leaving 11 bases between. CDR3 size: 13 residues. The germline CDR1 and CDR2 sequences are SQVTM and ANQGSEA. Written as DNA, the CDR3 is TGCAGCGTTGTCCCTTGGGCAAATGAAAAACTGTTTTTT. This codes for CSVVPWANEKLFF.